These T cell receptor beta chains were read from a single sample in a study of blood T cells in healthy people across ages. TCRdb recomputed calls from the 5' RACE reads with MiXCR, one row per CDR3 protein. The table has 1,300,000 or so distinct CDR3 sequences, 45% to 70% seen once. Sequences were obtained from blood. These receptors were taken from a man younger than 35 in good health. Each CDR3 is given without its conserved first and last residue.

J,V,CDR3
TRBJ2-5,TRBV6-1,ASSGVNAPGTGELETQY
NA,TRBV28,ASSSPRTSGGRGEQY
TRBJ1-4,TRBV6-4,ASSFTGGNKLF
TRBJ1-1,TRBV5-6,ASSLWGRSNTEAF
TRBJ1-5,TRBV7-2,ASSVSGVGQPQH
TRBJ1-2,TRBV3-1,ASSHRVLNYGYT
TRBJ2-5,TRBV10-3,AIRGLAGAYNEQY
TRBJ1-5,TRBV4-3,ASSPDSLGNQPQH
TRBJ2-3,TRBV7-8,ASSLKFPGCSGDTQY
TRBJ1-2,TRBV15,ATSPPGLDGYT
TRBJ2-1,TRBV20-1,SARDHGGAPDEQF
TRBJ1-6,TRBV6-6,ASSYGGEDSPLH
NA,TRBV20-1,SAMGTLAGVSYEQY
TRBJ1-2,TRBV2,ATRPGTDLNYGYT
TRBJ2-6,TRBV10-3,AIRGPSRLSGANVLT
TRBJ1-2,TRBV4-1,ASSQVVPVRGRRTSYT
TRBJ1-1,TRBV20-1,SARPRDTEAF
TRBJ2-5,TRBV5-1,ASSLAGVGQETQY
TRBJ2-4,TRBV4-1,ASSQGSQAGAKNIQY
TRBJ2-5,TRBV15,ATSRVGGADQETQY
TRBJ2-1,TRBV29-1,SVAGTELYNEQF
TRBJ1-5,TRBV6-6,ASSYSKDRGLKQPQH
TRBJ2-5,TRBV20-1,SARDSRGPDQETQY
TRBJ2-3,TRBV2,ASSDDPADTQY
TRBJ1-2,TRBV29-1,SAGGQGNYGYT
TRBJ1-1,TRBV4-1,ASSQVRDREAF
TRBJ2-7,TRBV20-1,SATRPDSYEQY
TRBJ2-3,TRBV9,ASSVEAGDTQY
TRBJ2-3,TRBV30,AWSTGTSTDTQY
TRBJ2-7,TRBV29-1,SVWGGQGWYEQY
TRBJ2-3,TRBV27,ASSYRLAASTDTQY
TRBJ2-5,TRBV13,ASSLEEWRGKETQY
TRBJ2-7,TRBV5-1,ASSPRGASGSGFYEQY
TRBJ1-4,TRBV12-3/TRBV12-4,ASSLGGAGINEKLF
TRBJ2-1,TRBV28,ASSLIGLAGGTYNEQF
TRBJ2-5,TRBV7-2,ASSLVVGLEETQY
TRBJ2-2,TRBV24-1,ATSDMPRSGSAGELF
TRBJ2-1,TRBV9,ASSVGIGSSYNEQF
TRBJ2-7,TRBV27,ASSVTGESDEQY
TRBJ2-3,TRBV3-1,ASSGRPTDTQY
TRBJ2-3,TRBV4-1,ASSQMGSAAQY
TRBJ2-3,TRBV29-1,SATGQDRTDTQY
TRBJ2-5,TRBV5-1,ASSLRDTLQETQY
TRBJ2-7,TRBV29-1,SVGLDGDEQY
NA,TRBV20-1,SAWAQETQY
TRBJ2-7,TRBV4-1,ASSQAVDFIDEQY
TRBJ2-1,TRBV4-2,ASSQGLRRGLYNEQF
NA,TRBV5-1,ASSSRPSGDAETQY
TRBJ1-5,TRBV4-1,ASSQGTAVEPQH
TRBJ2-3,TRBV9,ASSVDFTDTQY
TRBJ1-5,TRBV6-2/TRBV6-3,ASRGSGSHVAQPQH